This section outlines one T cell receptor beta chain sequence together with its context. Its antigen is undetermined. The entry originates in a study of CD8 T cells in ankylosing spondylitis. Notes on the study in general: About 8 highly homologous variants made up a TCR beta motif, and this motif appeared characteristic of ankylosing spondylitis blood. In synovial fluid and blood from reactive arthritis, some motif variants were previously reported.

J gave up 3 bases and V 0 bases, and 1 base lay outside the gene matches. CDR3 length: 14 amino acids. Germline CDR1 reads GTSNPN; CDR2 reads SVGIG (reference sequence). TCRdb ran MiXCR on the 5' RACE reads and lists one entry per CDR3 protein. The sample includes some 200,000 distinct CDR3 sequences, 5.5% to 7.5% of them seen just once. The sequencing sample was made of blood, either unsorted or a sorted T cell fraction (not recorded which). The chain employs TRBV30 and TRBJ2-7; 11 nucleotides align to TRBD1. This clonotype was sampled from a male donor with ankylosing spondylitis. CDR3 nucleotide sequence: TGTGCCTGGAGTGTCGGGACAGGGGGCTACGAGCAGTACTTC. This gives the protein CAWSVGTGGYEQYF.